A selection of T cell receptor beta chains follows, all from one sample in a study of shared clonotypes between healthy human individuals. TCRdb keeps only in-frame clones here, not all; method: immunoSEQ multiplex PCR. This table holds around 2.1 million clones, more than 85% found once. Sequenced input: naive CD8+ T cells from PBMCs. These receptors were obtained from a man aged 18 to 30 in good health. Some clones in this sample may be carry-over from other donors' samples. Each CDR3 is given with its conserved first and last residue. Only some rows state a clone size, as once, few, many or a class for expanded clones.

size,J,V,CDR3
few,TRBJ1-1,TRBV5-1,CASSLTGGTEAFF
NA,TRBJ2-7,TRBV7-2,CASTPGTYEQYF
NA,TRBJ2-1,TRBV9,CASSPLREVLYNEQFF
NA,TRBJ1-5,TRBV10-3,CAISESGNSNQPQHF
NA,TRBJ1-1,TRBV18,CASSPDEGMNTEAFF
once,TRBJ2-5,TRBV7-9,CASSQHRVQQETQYF
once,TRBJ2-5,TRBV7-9,CASSPSSREGETQYF
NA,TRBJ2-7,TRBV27,CASSLDGDFYEQYF
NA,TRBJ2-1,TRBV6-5,CASSYSGSNYNEQFF
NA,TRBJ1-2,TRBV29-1,CSLAYGYTF
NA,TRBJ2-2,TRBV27,CASSLTTLQGYRELFF
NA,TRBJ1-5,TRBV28,CASSLWFQGGDGNQPQHF
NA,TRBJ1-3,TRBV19,CASRSGTVNSGNTIYF
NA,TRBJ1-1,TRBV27,CASSLGVIDGQGHLEAFF
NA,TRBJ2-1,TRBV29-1,CSVRGTSYEQFF
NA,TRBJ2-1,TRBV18,CASSPDRSYNEQFF
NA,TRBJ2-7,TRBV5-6,CASSPGPSYEQYF
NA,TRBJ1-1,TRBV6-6,CASSPQVGGGIGQAFF
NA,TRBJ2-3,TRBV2,CASSRGPTDTQYF
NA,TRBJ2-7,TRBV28,CASSFFPGFYEQYF
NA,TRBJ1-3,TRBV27,CASSFGGPPSGNTIYF
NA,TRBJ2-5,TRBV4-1,CASSPLGLRSETQYF
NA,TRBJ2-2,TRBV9,CASSARPLATDTGELFF
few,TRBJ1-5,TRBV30,CAWSIDRLQPQHF
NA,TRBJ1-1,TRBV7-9,CASSLGSLEAAFF
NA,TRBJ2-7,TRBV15,CATSAPLDGTYEQYF
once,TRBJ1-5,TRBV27,CASSTFNQPQHF
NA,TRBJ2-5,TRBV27,CASSPSQPRETQYF
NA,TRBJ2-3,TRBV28,CASSLGLAVITDTQYF
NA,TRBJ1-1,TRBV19,CASSARQFMNTEAFF